This T cell receptor (beta chain) is drawn from a study of CD8+ T cells in alopecia areata. Note on this clone: Antigen unknown.

This CDR3 is built from 12 residues. V was trimmed by 2 bases and J by 1 base, leaving 4 bases between them. Germline loops: CDR1 SQVTM, CDR2 ANQGSEA. Treatment of the sample: oral pan-JAK inhibitor, 5-10 mg twice daily. Investigators isolated RNA and reverse transcribed it into cDNA to act as the sequencing template. Clones were sequenced by immunoSEQ multiplex PCR, and TCRdb holds only the in-frame ones, with some missing. The sample shows roughly 180,000 clones, 50% to 60% of them seen only once. Findings and limits, study-wide: Among the cells sequenced in scalp samples are also the resident alphabeta T cells of normal skin. While patients received tofacitinib, many expanded lesional clones remained present in scalp and blood.

This chain links TRBV29-1 with TRBJ2-3, with D unresolved. This sequence was found in a human donor with alopecia areata. The sequenced sample was CD4+ T cells sorted from blood, obtained at week 4, from a patient treated with tofacitinib. The CDR3 spells CSVERGTDTQYF. The CDR3 nucleotides are TGCAGCGTTGAACGGGGCACAGATACGCAGTATTTT.